This TCR beta chain was sequenced in a study of cytomegalovirus exposure and HLA in healthy donors. General study findings and limits: Rarity held for most TCR sequences, but there were some public TCRs that occurred in many donors.

Sequenced by immunoSEQ multiplex PCR; TCRdb stores in-frame clones only, minus some. The sample carries about 120,000 clones, around 90% recorded once. The CDR3 runs 13 residues. The germline V gene has CDR1 KGHSH and CDR2 LQKENI. The ends were cut back, 2 bases at V and 7 bases at J, with 9 bases in the middle. With respect to this clone: No antigen is known for it.

The rearrangement joins TRBV18 to TRBJ2-1; tentatively, D is TRBD1 (6 bases). The specimen was PBMCs. This TCR came from a woman between 18 and 30 years old in good health and CMV-seronegative. The CDR3 loop is CASSPGGANEQFF. CDR3 DNA: TGTGCCAGCTCACCAGGGGGCGCAAATGAGCAGTTCTTC.